The entry that follows covers one T cell receptor beta chain sequence. The antigen remains unidentified. Clones were read by immunoSEQ multiplex PCR, and TCRdb kept only the in-frame ones, dropping some. Counted here are about 1 million clones, around 78% occurring once; the ten biggest clones make up 0.5% to 0.6%. The data were taken from a study of shared clonotypes between healthy human individuals. Study findings and constraints: The sampled material consisted only of blood, and tissue repertoires are likely to differ.

Material: memory CD4+ T cells from PBMCs. As for subset: CD45RA-negative fraction. This receptor was taken from a man between 18 and 29 years old in good health. Some clones in this sample may be carry-over from other donors' samples.

The CDR3 is CASSLSKYGYTF. CDR3 DNA sequence: TGTGCCAGCAGTTTATCCAAATATGGCTACACCTTC. The rearrangement uses TRBV28 and TRBJ1-2; D is undetermined. CDR1 MDHEN and CDR2 SYDVKM come from the germline V gene. V dropped 1 base and J dropped 5 bases, with 5 bases sitting between them. CDR3 size: 12 residues.